This T cell receptor (beta chain) was recovered during a study of blood T cell repertoires in COVID-19. The assay was immunoSEQ multiplex PCR, and TCRdb's table has in-frame clones only and misses some. Among 300,000 to 400,000 clones listed, 90% were seen once. Germline V lookup: CDR1 SGHTA, CDR2 FQGNSA. The CDR3 loop spans 12 amino acids. V gave up 6 bases and J gave up 4 bases, with 10 bases separating them. The clonotype was recovered from a woman in her 30s who had been exposed to COVID-19. The specimen was PBMCs or T cells enriched from blood (not recorded which). The chain is built from TRBV7-2 and TRBJ2-7, with D tentatively TRBD1 (5 bases). CDR3 DNA sequence: TGTGCCAGCAGTTTACAGGTTTACGAGCAGTACTTC. Translation: CASSLQVYEQYF.